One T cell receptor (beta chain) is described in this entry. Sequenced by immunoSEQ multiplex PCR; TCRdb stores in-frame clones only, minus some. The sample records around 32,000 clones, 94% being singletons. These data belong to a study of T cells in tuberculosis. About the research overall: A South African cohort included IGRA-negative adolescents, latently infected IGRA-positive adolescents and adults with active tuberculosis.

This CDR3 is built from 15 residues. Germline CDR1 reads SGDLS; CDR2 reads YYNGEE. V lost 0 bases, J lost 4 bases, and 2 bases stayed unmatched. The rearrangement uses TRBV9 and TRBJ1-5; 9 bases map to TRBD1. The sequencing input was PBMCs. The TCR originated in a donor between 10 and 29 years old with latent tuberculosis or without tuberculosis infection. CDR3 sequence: CASSVGQGGNQPQHF. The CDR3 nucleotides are TGTGCCAGCAGCGTAGGACAGGGGGGGAATCAGCCCCAGCATTTT.